This T cell receptor (beta chain) was recorded in a study of cytomegalovirus exposure and HLA in healthy donors. Study-level findings and limits: 150 to 200 TCR beta chains were listed as cytomegalovirus-associated. Reportedly, diagnosis of cytomegalovirus status by the classifier showed high specificity and sensitivity.

Here immunoSEQ multiplex PCR was the method, and the copy in TCRdb shows in-frame clones only, minus some. The sample contains about 56,000 clones, 85% to 95% of which appear only once. The donors formed part of the approximately 120-subject validation cohort, distinct from the approximately 670-subject first cohort. CDR1 and CDR2 from the germline V gene are SGHVS and FQNEAQ. With 3 bases removed from V and 1 base from J, the gap between germline ends came to 6 bases. The length of the CDR3 is 13 residues. A word on this clone: Its target is not known.

This sequence joins TRBV7-8 and TRBJ1-1; D is unclear. Sequencing used PBMCs. The TCR was taken from a woman aged 18-29 years in good health and CMV-seronegative. The CDR3, as DNA: TGTGCCAGCAGCTTTGGGCGGAACACTGAAGCTTTCTTT. It codes for CASSFGRNTEAFF.